The 14 T cell receptor beta chains below were found in one sample sequenced in a study of Graves' ophthalmopathy and Graves' hyperthyroidism. The TCR beta CDR3 regions underwent amplification from RNA transcripts. First-round RT-PCR used HTBI primers; second-round multiplex PCR followed. TCRdb re-derived calls from the multiplex PCR reads in MiXCR, one entry per CDR3 protein. The sample lists some 350,000 distinct CDR3 sequences; about a sixth were seen once. Sequencing used peripheral blood. Receptor source: an adult woman with stable Graves' hyperthyroidism.

This clonotype appeared a few times. The V call is TRBV11-2, the J call TRBJ2-7; TRBD2 matches 13 bases. The V segment lost 0 bases and the J segment 3 bases; nucleotides outside the gene matches: 8. Germline CDR1 and CDR2: SGHAT and FQNNGV. This CDR3 is built from 18 residues. The CDR3 DNA sequence: TGTGCCAGCAGCTTAGAAAGAAGACTAGCGGGGGGATACTACGAGCAGTACTTC. Its translation is CASSLERRLAGGYYEQYF. Supplemented by reference TRBV11-2 and TRBJ2-7, the full variable domain reads EAGVAQSPRYKIIEKRQSVAFWCNPISGHATLYWYQQILGQGPKLLIQFQNNGVVDDSQLPKDRFSAERLKGVDSTLKIQPAKLEDSAVYLCASSLERRLAGGYYEQYFGPGTRLTVT.

This clonotype has a count of ten or more. The V gene is TRBV27, the J gene TRBJ1-5, with D maybe TRBD1 (5 bases). The CDR3 length is 17 residues. The ends were cut back, 2 bases at V and 6 bases at J, with 20 bases in the middle. Germline V gene sequence: CDR1 MNHEY, CDR2 SMNVEV (reference sequence). CDR3 protein: CASSLRGARVSFQPQHF. The DNA for the CDR3 is TGTGCCAGCAGTTTAAGGGGAGCCAGGGTTTCCTTTCAGCCCCAGCATTTT.

This clonotype was found many times. The rearrangement joins TRBV6-1 to TRBJ2-4; 7 bases line up with TRBD2. V was clipped by 7 bases and J by 8 bases; unmatched bases: 11. The CDR3 sequence is 14 residues long. Germline CDR1 MNHNS, CDR2 SASEGT. The CDR3: CASTPRAGYHIQYF. The CDR3 bases are TGTGCCAGCACTCCCCGAGCGGGATACCACATTCAGTACTTC.

Comments on this clonotype: Germline and junction disagree at one end, which may indicate a read error. V gene TRBV7-9 combines with J gene TRBJ2-7; possible D gene TRBD1, 6 bases. CDR3 length equals 15 residues. Germline CDR1 is SEHNR and CDR2 is FQNEAQ (reference sequence). The CDR3 loop reads CASSLGQGSSYEQCF. CDR3 sequence (DNA): TGTGCCAGCAGCTTGGGGCAGGGGAGCTCCTACGAGCAGTGCTTC.

This clonotype was seen repeatedly, ten times or more. One junction end disagrees with the germline gene, perhaps due to a read error. The J gene is TRBJ2-4, the V gene TRBV12-3 or TRBV12-4; D is possibly TRBD1 (6 bases). The CDR3 has 18 amino acids. The DNA of the CDR3 is TGTGCCAGCAGTTTTAGTTTAGCGTACAGGGCCCAGGAAGACATTAAGTACTTC. Amino acid sequence: CASSFSLAYRAQEDIKYF.

This sequence joins TRBV11-2 and TRBJ2-2; no firm D call. CDR1 is SGHAT and CDR2 is FQNNGV in the germline V gene. V was pared by 1 base and J by 3 bases, with 6 bases between. This CDR3 is built from 14 residues. The CDR3 spells CASSLGAYTGELFF. The CDR3 bases are TGTGCCAGCAGCTTAGGGGCATACACCGGGGAGCTGTTTTTT.

Concerning this clonotype: Sequence at one end of the junction differs from germline and may be a read error. This sequence joins TRBV28 and TRBJ2-7; 7 nucleotides line up with TRBD2. The CDR3 length is 15 residues. The germline gives CDR1 MDHEN, CDR2 SYDVKM. The CDR3: CASSPRGIGPYDQYF. The CDR3 DNA sequence: TGTGCCAGCAGCCCGCGGGGGATAGGGCCCTACGATCAGTACTTC.

This clonotype was observed many times. The chain carries TRBV12-3 or TRBV12-4 and TRBJ1-3; D is unresolved. V was pared by 5 bases and J by 0 bases, with 8 bases between. There are 14 residues in the CDR3. The CDR3 sequence: CASSPAGSGNTIYF. The CDR3 coding sequence is TGTGCCAGCAGTCCGGCCGGCTCTGGAAACACCATATATTTT.

The chain couples TRBV28 to TRBJ1-1; weak D call: TRBD1 (6 bases). CDR1 and CDR2 (germline): MDHEN, SYDVKM. The CDR3 is 14 amino acids. The V end lost 8 bases, the J end lost 2 bases, and 15 bases lay between the germline ends. DNA for the CDR3: TGTGCCAGCGGGCGAGGGGGAGGAAACACTGAAGCTTTCTTT. Amino acid sequence: CASGRGGGNTEAFF.

This clonotype was seen at least ten times. The chain joins TRBV4-1 to TRBJ2-7; 9 bases map to TRBD2. Germline trimming cut 2 bases from V and 6 bases from J; bases unmatched to any gene: 11. The CDR3 is 16 residues long. Germline V CDR1 and CDR2: MGHRA, YSYEKL. DNA of the CDR3: TGCGCCAGCAGCCAACCAGGCGCGGGAGGGCCCTCCGAGCAGTACTTC. Encoded protein: CASSQPGAGGPSEQYF.

This clonotype has a count of ten or more. V usage is TRBV27 and J usage is TRBJ2-2, with D possibly called TRBD1 or TRBD2 (5 bases each). The CDR3 loop spans 15 amino acids. Germline loops: CDR1 MNHEY, CDR2 SMNVEV (reference sequence). V was trimmed by 8 bases and J by 0 bases, leaving 13 bases between them. DNA of the CDR3: TGTGCCAGCCGGTCCGGGACGGCGAACACCGGGGAGCTGTTTTTT. This gives the protein CASRSGTANTGELFF.

Many counts were recorded for this clonotype. The chain employs TRBV28 and TRBJ2-7; D unclear. CDR1 MDHEN and CDR2 SYDVKM come from the germline V gene. The germline V and J ends were trimmed by 3 bases and 2 bases, with 11 bases remaining between them. The CDR3 is 14 amino acids. The CDR3: CASSFDAATYEQYF. The CDR3 DNA is TGTGCCAGCAGTTTCGATGCGGCGACCTACGAGCAGTACTTC.

This clonotype was recorded at least ten times. This sequence joins TRBV12-3 or TRBV12-4 and TRBJ2-2; unclear D gene. With 5 bases removed from V and 3 bases from J, the gap between germline ends came to 10 bases. The CDR3 spans 14 residues. CDR3 amino acids: CASSLLADTGELFF. The CDR3 coding sequence is TGTGCCAGCAGTCTCCTGGCCGACACCGGGGAGCTGTTTTTT.

In its sample, this clonotype was seen a few times. CDR3 protein: CASSLGPRGTYEQYF. CDR3 sequence (DNA): TGTGCCAGCAGCTTAGGTCCCAGGGGGACCTACGAGCAGTACTTC. The chain carries TRBV7-8 and TRBJ2-7; 7 bases map to TRBD1. Germline values: CDR1 SGHVS, CDR2 FQNEAQ. This CDR3 has 15 residues. J gave up 2 bases and V 1 base, and 5 bases lay outside the gene matches.